This T cell receptor (beta chain) was identified during a study of blood T cells in healthy people across ages (dated by TCRdb to about 2015). With respect to the entire study: In model experiments, template switching captured about one uniquely barcoded TCR beta cDNA molecule for every two T cells. Age-related changes in TCR beta repertoire diversity were measured in the study by deep sequencing normalized with unique cDNA molecular identifiers. The donors were split into four age groups: young (average 16 years), middle-aged (about 40), aged (over 55) and long-lived (roughly 88). Two additional independent replicas of 1 million unique cDNA reads from the same blood draw were analyzed for two donors (one aged 18 to 29 and one aged 80 or older).

Library construction relied on 5' RACE. Sequencing instrument: Illumina HiSeq 2500. A second 7 to 11 cycle PCR used a sample-barcoded 5' primer and a J-beta primer mix. A template-switch 5' adaptor carrying 12 random nucleotides introduced a unique molecular identifier onto each TCR beta cDNA molecule. Each sample yielded at least 3 million CDR3-containing paired-end reads. First-strand cDNA was synthesized from all RNA with the Mint cDNA synthesis kit, primed by a TRBC-specific oligonucleotide. Following uracil-DNA glycosylase treatment, all cDNA underwent a first 18-cycle PCR with the universal primers M1SS and BC2_uni_R. Per the original workflow: For normalization, 1 million high-quality reads were randomly selected from each sample, with every read carrying a distinct molecular identifier. Instead of being binned into consensus sequences, reads that shared molecular identifiers were thrown out. CDR3 identification, clonotype clustering and error correction used MiTCR with a Q25 quality threshold and the strictest error-elimination algorithm. A nonparametric unseen species model with Euler transformation was used to estimate lower-bound total TCR beta diversity. TCRdb trimmed public reads at Q25 via fastp, called clones via MiXCR and kept in-frame beta chains. Each CDR3 protein appears once, grouped with its most common genes and DNA. The authors' filters were not applied to this entry. The table for this sample lists around 1,000,000 distinct CDR3 sequences; 20% to 25% of them were counted only once. Less than 0.75% of the sample lies in the top ten.

Beyond this particular receptor, the publication reports: Estimates of total diversity from one million sequenced T cells were regarded as lower bounds and underestimates. Because donor CMV infection status was unknown, age-related changes in expanded clonotypes were potentially confounded. As age increased, observed TCR beta diversity per million T cells dropped in a roughly linear way, and a significant reduction was already evident by age about 40. The long-lived group showed more naive CD4+ T cells, fewer expanded clones and increased TCR diversity than the aged group, suggesting age selection. There was a strong correlation between observed TCR beta diversity and the percentage of naive T cells measured by flow cytometry. Bulk unsorted PBMC profiling prevented conclusive comparison of naive and antigen-experienced compartments.

The CDR1 and CDR2 encoded by the germline V gene are SGHTS and YDEGEE. V is shortened by 6 bases, J by 6 bases, and the region joining them spans 13 bases. The CDR3 covers 13 residues, taking in both the cysteine and the phenylalanine. The kept DNA is CDR3 alone, 39 bases in frame from the first base. In its sample, this clonotype was seen a few times. There is no known antigen for this receptor. Base qualities are missing; no much larger clone stands one base away. Donors were 30 to 45 systemically healthy Caucasian individuals from Russia aged roughly 6 to 95 years. Approximately 11 milliliters of peripheral blood were drawn from each donor into EDTA-treated Vacutainer tubes. PBMCs were isolated by Ficoll-Paque density-gradient centrifugation, with at least 6 million obtained per sample. Trizol reagent was used to extract total RNA from the PBMCs, yielding at least 5 micrograms per sample. For every donor, an aliquot of PBMCs went through flow cytometry to measure the percentages of naive CD45RAhigh/CD27high T cells.

This sample also appeared in a second study, on T cells of mothers and their children. The second publication reports: The donors were nine systemically healthy Caucasian individuals, made up of three mothers and their six children. cDNA synthesis used all of the extracted RNA, with roughly 1.5 ug of RNA in each 15 ul reaction. Sample barcodes and 2-4 random nucleotides were added via the M1S primer in the second PCR. More than 8 million TCR beta CDR3 reads were obtained from each mother, and 2.5 million to 3 million reads were obtained from each child. In both related and unrelated pairs, thymic selection shapes the output of TCR recombination in a similar way, with inherited differences having only a minor effect. Normalized repertoire overlap was always found to be slightly, but never significantly, higher in related mother-child pairs than in unrelated mother-child pairs. No persistent microchimeric T cell clones were found, with a detection sensitivity of around 100 clones per million clonotypes. To look for features that set related mother-child pairs apart from unrelated individuals, the researchers ran deep NGS to compare the TCR beta repertoires of mothers and children. On average, the children were approximately 11 +/- 4 years old, while the mothers were about 40 +/- 4 years old. After adapter ligation was performed with NEBNext reagents, the libraries were sequenced on an Illumina HiSeq 2000 with 100+100 nt paired-end reads. To avoid cross-contamination, the mother libraries and the child libraries were prepared a month apart and sequenced in separate runs. For each donor, somewhere between roughly 450,000 and 2,200,000 distinct TCR beta clonotypes were identified. Naive TCR beta clonotypes were estimated from low-frequency clonotypes matched to each donor's FACS-determined naive share, without sorting.

The chain links TRBV5-8 with TRBJ2-1; TRBD2 might be the D gene, on 5 matching bases. The sequenced material came from blood. The source is a girl aged 2 to 10 in good health. Here the CDR3 is given as CASIYRGSNEQFF. The base sequence is TGTGCCAGCATTTACCGGGGTTCCAATGAGCAGTTCTTC.